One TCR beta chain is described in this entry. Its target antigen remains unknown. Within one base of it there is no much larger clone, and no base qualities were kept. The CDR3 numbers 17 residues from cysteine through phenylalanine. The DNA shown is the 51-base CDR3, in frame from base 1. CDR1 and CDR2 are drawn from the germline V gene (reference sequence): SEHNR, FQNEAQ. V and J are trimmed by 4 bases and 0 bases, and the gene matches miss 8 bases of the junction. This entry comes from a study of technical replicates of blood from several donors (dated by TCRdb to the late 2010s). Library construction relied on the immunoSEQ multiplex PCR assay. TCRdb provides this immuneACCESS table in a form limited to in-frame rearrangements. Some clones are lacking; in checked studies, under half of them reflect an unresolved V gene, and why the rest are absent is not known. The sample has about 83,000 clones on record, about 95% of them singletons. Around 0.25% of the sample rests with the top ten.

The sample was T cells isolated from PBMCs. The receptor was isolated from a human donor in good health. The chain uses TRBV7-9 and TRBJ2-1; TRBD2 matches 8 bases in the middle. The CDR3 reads CASSSSAGGSSYNEQFF. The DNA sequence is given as TGTGCCAGCAGCTCCTCGGCGGGAGGAAGCTCCTACAATGAGCAGTTCTTC.